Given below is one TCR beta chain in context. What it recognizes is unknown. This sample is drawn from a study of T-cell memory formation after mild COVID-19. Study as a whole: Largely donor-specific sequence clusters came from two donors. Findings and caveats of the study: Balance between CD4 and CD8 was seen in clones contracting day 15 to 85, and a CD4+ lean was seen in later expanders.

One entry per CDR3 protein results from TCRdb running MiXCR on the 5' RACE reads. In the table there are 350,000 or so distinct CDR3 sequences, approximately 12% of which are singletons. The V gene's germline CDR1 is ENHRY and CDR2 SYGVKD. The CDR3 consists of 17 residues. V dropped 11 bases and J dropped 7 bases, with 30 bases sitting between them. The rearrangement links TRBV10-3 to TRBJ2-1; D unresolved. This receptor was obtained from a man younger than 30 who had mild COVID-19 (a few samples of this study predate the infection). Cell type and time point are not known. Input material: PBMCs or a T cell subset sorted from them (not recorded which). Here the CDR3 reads CAPPSGRSRLGRNEQFF. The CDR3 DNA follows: TGTGCCCCCCCTTCAGGTCGGAGCAGACTTGGACGGAATGAGCAGTTCTTC.